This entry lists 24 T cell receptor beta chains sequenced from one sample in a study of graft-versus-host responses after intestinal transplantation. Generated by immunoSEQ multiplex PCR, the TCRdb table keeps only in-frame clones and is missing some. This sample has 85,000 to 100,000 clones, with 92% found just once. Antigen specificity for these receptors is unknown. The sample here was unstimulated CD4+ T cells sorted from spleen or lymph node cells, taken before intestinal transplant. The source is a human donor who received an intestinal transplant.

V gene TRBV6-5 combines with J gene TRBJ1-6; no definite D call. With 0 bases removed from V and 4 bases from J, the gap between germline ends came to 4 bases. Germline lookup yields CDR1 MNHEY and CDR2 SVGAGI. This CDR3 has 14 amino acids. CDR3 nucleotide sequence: TGTGCCAGCAGTTACTCCCAGTATAATTCACCCCTCCACTTT. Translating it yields CASSYSQYNSPLHF.

The CDR3 coding sequence is TGCGCCAGCAGCCAGGGGGCTGGGGCCAACGTCCTGACTTTC. As protein: CASSQGAGANVLTF. This sequence joins TRBV5-1 and TRBJ2-6, with 7 bases that match TRBD1. Germline V gives CDR1 SGHRS, CDR2 YFSETQ. The CDR3 sequence is 14 residues long. J lost 2 bases, V lost 4 bases, and 0 bases had no gene match. The full variable domain, with the rest looked up from reference TRBV5-1 and TRBJ2-6, is KAGVTQTPRYLIKTRGQQVTLSCSPISGHRSVSWYQQTPGQGLQFLFEYFSETQRNKGNFPGRFSGRQFSNSRSEMNVSTLELGDSALYLCASSQGAGANVLTFGAGSRLTVL.

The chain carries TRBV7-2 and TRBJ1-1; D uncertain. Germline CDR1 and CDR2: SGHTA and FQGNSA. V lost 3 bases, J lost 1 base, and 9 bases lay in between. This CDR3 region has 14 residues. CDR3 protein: CASSFSMRNTEAFF. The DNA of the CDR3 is TGTGCCAGCAGCTTCTCCATGAGGAACACTGAAGCTTTCTTT.

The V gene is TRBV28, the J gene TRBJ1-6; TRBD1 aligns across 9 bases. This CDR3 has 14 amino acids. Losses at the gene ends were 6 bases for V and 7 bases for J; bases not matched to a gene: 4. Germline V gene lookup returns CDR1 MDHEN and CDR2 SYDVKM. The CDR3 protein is CASRTGGRNSPLHF. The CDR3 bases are TGTGCCAGCAGAACAGGGGGCAGGAATTCACCCCTCCACTTT.

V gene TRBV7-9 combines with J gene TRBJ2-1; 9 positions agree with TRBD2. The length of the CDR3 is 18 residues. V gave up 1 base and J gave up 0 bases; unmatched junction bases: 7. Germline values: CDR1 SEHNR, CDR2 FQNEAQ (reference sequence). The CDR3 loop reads CASSLVIVREGSYNEQFF. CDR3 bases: TGTGCCAGCAGCTTAGTTATTGTGCGGGAGGGCTCCTACAATGAGCAGTTCTTC.

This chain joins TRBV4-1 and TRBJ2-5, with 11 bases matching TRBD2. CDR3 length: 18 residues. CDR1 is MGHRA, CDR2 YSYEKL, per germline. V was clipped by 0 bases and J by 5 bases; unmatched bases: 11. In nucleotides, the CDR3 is TGCGCCAGCAGCCAAGATTTGGTCCTAGCGGGGGGCGCGGAGACCCAGTACTTC. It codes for CASSQDLVLAGGAETQYF.

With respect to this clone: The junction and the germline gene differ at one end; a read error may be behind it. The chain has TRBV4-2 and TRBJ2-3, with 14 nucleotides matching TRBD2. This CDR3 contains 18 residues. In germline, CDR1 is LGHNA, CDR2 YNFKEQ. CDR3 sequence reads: CASSSQPGTSGSIDTQYF. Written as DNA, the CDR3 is TGTGCCAGCAGCTCACAGCCCGGGACTAGCGGGAGCATAGATACGCAGTATTTT.

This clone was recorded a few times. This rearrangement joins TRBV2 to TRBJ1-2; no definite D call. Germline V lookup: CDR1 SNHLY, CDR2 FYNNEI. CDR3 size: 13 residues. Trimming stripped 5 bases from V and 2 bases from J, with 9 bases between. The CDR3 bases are TGTGCCAGCAGTCTCAACGGGAACTATGGCTACACCTTC. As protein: CASSLNGNYGYTF.

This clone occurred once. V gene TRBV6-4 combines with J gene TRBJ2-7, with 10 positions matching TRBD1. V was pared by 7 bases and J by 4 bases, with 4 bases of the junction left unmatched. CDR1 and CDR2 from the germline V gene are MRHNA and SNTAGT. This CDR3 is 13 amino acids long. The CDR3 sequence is CASTWDRGYEQYF. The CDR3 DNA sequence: TGTGCCAGCACCTGGGACAGGGGTTACGAGCAGTACTTC.

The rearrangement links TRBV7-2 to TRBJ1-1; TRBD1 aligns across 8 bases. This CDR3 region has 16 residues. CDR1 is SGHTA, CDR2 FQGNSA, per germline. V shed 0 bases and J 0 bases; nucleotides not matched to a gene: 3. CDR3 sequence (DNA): TGTGCCAGCAGCTTAGCTACAGGGGGGATGAACACTGAAGCTTTCTTT. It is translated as CASSLATGGMNTEAFF. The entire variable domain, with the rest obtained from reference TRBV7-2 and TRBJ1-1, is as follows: GAGVSQSPSNKVTEKGKDVELRCDPISGHTALYWYRQSLGQGLEFLIYFQGNSAPDKSGLPSDRFSAERTGGSVSTLTIQRTQQEDSAVYLCASSLATGGMNTEAFFGQGTRLTVV.

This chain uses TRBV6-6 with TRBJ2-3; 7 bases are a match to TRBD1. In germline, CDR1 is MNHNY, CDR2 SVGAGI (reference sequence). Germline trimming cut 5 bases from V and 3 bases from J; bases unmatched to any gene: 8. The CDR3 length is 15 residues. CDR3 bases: TGTGCCAGCAGTCCCCACGGGACAGTGACAGATACGCAGTATTTT. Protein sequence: CASSPHGTVTDTQYF.

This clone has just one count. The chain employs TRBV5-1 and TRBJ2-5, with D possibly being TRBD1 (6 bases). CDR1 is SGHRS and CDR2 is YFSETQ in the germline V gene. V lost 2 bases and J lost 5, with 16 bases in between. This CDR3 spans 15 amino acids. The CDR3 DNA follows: TGCGCCAGCAGCTTCCCGACAGGATCGGTCGAGACCCAGTACTTC. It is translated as CASSFPTGSVETQYF.

The CDR3 spells CASSQRLARNYNEQFF. The CDR3 DNA reads as TGCGCCAGCAGCCAACGCTTAGCGCGAAACTACAATGAGCAGTTCTTC. The chain is built from TRBV5-1 and TRBJ2-1; possible D gene TRBD2, 5 bases. Trimming cost V 4 bases and J 3 bases, with 17 bases left between them. The germline V gene encodes CDR1 SGHRS and CDR2 YFSETQ. The length of the CDR3 is 16 residues.

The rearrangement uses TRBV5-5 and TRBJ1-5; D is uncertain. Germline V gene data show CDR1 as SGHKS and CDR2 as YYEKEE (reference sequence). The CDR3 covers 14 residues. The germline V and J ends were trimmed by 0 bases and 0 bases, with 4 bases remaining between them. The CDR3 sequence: CASSLASSNQPQHF. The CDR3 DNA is TGTGCCAGCAGCTTGGCTAGTAGCAATCAGCCCCAGCATTTT.

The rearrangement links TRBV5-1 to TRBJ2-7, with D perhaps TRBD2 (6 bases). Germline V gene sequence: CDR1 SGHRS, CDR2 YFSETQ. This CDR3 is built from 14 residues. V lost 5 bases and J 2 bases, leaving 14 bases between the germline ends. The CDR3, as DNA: TGCGCCAGCAGACTACCGGGGGTGGCCTACGAGCAGTACTTC. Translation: CASRLPGVAYEQYF.

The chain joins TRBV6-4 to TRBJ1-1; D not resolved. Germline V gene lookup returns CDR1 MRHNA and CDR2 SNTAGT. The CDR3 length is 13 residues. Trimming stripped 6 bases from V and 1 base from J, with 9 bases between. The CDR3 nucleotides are TGTGCCAGCAGCGGACGGGAGAACACTGAAGCTTTCTTT. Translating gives CASSGRENTEAFF.

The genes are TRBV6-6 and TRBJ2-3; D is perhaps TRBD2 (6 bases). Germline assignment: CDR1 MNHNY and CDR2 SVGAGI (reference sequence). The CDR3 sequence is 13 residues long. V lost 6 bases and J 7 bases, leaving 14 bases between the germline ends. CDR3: CASSQKSGHTQYF. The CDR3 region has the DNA TGTGCCAGCAGCCAGAAGAGCGGGCATACGCAGTATTTT.

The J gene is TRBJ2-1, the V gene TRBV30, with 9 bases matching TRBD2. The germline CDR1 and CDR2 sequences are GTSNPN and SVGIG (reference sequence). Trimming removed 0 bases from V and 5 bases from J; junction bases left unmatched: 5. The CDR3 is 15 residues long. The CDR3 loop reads CAWSVGSGSNNEQFF. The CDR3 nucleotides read TGTGCCTGGAGTGTGGGTAGCGGGAGTAACAATGAGCAGTTCTTC.

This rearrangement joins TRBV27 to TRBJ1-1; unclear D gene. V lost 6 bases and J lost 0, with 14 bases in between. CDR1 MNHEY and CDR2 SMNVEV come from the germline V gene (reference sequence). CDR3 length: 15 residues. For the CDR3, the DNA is TGTGCCAGCAGGTTGGGAGGTCGCATGAACACTGAAGCTTTCTTT. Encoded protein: CASRLGGRMNTEAFF.

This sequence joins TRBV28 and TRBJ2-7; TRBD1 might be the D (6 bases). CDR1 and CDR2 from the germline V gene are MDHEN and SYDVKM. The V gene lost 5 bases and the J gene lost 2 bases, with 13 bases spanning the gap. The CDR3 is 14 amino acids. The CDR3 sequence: CASSLTGSPYEQYF. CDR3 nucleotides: TGTGCCAGCAGTCTCACAGGGTCTCCCTACGAGCAGTACTTC.

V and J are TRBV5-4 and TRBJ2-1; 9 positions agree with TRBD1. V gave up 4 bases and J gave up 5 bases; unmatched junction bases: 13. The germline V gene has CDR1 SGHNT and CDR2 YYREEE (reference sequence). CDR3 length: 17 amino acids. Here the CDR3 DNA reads TGTGCCAGCAGCGGCCGGGACAGGGCTTCAGGTGACAATGAGCAGTTCTTC. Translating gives CASSGRDRASGDNEQFF.

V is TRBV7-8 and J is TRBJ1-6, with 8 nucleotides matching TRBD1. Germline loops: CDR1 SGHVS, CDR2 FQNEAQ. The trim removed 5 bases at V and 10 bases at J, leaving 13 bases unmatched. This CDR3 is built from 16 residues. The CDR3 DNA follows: TGTGCCAGCAGCCCCCTACAGGGGGGGTACAGGTCACCCCTCCACTTT. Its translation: CASSPLQGGYRSPLHF. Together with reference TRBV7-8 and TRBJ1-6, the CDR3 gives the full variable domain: GAGVSQSPRYKVAKRGQDVALRCDPISGHVSLFWYQQALGQGPEFLTYFQNEAQLDKSGLPSDRFFAERPEGSVSTLKIQRTQQEDSAVYLCASSPLQGGYRSPLHFGNGTRLTVT.

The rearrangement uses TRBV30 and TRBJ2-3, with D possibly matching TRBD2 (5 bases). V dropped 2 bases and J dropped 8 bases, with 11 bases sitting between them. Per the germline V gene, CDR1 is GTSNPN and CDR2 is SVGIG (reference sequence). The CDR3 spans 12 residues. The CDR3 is CAWSPSGSTQYF. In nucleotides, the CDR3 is TGTGCCTGGAGTCCCTCGGGGAGTACGCAGTATTTT.

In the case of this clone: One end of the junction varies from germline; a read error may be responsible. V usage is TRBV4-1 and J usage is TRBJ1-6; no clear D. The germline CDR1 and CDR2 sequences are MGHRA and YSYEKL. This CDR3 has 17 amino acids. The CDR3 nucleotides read TGCGCCAGCAGCCAAGCCGACGGGTTCTCCTATAATGCACCCCTCCACTTT. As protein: CASSQADGFSYNAPLHF.